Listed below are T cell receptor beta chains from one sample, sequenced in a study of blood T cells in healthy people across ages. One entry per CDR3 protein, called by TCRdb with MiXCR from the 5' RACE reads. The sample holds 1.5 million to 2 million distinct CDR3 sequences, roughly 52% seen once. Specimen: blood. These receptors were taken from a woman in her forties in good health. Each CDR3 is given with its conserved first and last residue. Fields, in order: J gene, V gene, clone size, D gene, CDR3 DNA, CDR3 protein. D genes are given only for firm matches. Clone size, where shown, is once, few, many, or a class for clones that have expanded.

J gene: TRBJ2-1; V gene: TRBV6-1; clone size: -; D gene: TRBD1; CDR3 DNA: TGTGCCAGCGAGGTGGGACAGGTTTACAATGAGCAGTTCTTC; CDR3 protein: CASEVGQVYNEQFF
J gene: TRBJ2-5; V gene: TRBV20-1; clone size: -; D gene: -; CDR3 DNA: TGCAGTGCTAGTTTAGCCCGATCGGGGACCCAGTACTTC; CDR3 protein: CSASLARSGTQYF
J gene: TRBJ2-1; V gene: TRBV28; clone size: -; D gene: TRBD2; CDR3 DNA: TGTGCCAGTCAAGGACTAGGGTACAATGAGCAGTTCTTC; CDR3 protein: CASQGLGYNEQFF
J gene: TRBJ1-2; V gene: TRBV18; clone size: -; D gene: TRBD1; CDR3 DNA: TGTGCCAGCTCACCACCGGGACAGGCACTTTATGGCTACACCTTC; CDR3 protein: CASSPPGQALYGYTF
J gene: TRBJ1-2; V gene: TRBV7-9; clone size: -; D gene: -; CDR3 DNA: TGTGCCAGCAGCCTACAACTAGGTTCGGATGGCTACACCTTC; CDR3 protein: CASSLQLGSDGYTF
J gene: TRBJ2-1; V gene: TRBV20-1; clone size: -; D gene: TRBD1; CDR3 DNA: TGCAGTGCTAGAGATGGACGACAGGGGGCCTACAATGAGCAGTTCTTC; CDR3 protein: CSARDGRQGAYNEQFF
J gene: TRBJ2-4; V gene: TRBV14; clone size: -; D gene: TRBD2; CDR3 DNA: TGTGCCAGCAGCCAAGTTGCGGGGGGGCCAGGAAACATTCAGTACTTC; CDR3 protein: CASSQVAGGPGNIQYF
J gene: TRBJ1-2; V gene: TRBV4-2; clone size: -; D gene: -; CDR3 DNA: TGTGCCAGCAGCCAAGACAGTTCAGGGAGGTGTTATGGCTACACCTTC; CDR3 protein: CASSQDSSGRCYGYTF
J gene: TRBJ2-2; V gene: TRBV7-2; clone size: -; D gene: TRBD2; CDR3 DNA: TGTGCCAGCAGCTTACAACTAGCGGGGCGCACCGGGGAGCTGTTTTTT; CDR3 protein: CASSLQLAGRTGELFF
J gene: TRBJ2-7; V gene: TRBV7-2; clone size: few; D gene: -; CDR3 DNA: TGTGCCAGCAGCTTAGCGTTGGTCTCAGGGTCCTACGAGCAGTACTTC; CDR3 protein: CASSLALVSGSYEQYF
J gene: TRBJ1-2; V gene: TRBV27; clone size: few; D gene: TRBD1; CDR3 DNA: TGTGCCAGCAGTAACAGGGGCGAGGGCTACACCTTC; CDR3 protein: CASSNRGEGYTF
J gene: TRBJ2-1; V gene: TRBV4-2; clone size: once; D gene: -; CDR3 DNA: TGTGCCAGCAGCCGCAGGGGGGGCGAGCAAGAGACCCAGTTCTTC; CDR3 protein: CASSRRGGEQETQFF
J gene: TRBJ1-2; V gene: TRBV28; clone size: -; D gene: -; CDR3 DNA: TGTGCCAGCAGTACACCTGGGAAGCCCTATGGCTACACCTTC; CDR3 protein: CASSTPGKPYGYTF
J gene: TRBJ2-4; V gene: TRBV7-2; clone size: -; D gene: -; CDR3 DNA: TGTGCCAGCAGCATTAACTTGGGAAGCAAAAACATTCAGTACTTC; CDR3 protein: CASSINLGSKNIQYF
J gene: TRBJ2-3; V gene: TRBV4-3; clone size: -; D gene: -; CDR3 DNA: TGCGCCAGCAGCCACGGGGGCCCCCCGTATAGCACAGATACGCAGTATTTT; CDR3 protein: CASSHGGPPYSTDTQYF
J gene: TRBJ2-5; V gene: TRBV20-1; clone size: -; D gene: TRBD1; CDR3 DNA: TGCAGTGTTACCGGGGTTGGACAGGGAGAGACCCAGTACTTC; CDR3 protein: CSVTGVGQGETQYF
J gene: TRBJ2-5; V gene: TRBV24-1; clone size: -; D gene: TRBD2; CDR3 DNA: TGTGCCACCAGTGATCCGCGGGGGTCCCAAGAGACCCAGTACTTC; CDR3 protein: CATSDPRGSQETQYF
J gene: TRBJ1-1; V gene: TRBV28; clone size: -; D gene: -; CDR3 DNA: TGTGCCAGCAGTAAGTCAGGGAGCCACACTGAAGCTTTCTTT; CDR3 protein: CASSKSGSHTEAFF
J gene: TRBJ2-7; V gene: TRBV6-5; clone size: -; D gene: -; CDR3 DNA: TGTGCCAGCAGTTACTCGGACCTAGGCTACGAGCAGTACTTC; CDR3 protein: CASSYSDLGYEQYF
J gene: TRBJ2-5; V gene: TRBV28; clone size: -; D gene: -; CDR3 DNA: TGTGCCAGCAGTTTAGGGACCGCATTAGATATCGAGACCCAGTACTTC; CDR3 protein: CASSLGTALDIETQYF
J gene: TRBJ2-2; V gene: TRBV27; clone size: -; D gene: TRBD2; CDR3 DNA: TGTGCCAGCAGTAGCCCGGGACTAGCGGGGGGGCTCGGCACCGGGGAGCTGTTTTTT; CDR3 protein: CASSSPGLAGGLGTGELFF
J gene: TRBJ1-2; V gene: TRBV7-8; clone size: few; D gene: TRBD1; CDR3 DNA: TGTGCCAGCAGCCCGGGACAGGGGGGTATTGGCTACACCTTC; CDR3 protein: CASSPGQGGIGYTF
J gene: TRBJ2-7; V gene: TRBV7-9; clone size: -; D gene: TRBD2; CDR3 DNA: TGTGCCAGCAGCCCCGCGGGGGTAAACTACGAGCAGTACTTC; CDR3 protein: CASSPAGVNYEQYF
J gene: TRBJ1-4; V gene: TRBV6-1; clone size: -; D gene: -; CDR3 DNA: TGTGCCAGCAGTGGATGGGGGGTTGAACTGTTTTTT; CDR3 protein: CASSGWGVELFF
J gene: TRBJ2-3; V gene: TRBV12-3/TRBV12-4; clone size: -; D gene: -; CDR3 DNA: TGTGCCAGCAGTTTAGGGGACCATACGCAGTATTTT; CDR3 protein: CASSLGDHTQYF
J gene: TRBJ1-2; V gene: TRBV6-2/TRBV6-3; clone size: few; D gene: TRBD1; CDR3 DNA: TGTGCCAGCAGCTACGTGGGAACCGGGACAGTCGGCTACACCTTC; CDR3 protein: CASSYVGTGTVGYTF
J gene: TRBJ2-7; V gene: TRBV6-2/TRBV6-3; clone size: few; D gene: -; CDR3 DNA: TGTGCCAGCAGTTACGTTGGGGGACAGCAGTACTTC; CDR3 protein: CASSYVGGQQYF
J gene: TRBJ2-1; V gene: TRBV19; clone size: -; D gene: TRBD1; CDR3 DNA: TGTGCCAGTAGTGCACCGGGACAGGGGGTGCGTCGGCAGTTCTTC; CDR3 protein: CASSAPGQGVRRQFF
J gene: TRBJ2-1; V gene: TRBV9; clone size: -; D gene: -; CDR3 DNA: TGTGCCAGCAGCGTAGGATCGGAGGAAAAGTTCTTC; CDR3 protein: CASSVGSEEKFF
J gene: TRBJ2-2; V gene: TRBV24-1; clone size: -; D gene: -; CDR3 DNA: TGTGCCACCAGTGCTACACTGACCGGGGAGCTGTTTTTT; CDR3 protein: CATSATLTGELFF
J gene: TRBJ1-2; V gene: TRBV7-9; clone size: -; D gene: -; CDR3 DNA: TGTGCCAGCAGCCGCCCCCCGGCAGGAAATAACTATGGCTACACCTTC; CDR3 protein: CASSRPPAGNNYGYTF
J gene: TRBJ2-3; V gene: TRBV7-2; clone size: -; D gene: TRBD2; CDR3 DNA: TGTGCCAGCATTCAAGAGGGACTAGCGGGGAGCACAGATACGCAGTATTTT; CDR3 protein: CASIQEGLAGSTDTQYF
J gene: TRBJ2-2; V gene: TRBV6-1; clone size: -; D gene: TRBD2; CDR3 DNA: TGTGCCAGCAGTCGTGGGTTTCATAGCGGGGGGACCACCGGGGAGCTGTTTTTT; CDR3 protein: CASSRGFHSGGTTGELFF
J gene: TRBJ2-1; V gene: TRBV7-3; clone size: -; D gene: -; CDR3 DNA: TGTGCCAGCAGCTTAAACGGCCCGAACAATGAGCAGTTCTTC; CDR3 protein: CASSLNGPNNEQFF
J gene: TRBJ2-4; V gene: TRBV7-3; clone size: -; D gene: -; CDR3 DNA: TGTGCCAGCAGCTTAATGGCAGGGTCGGCCAAAAACATTCAGTACTTC; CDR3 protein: CASSLMAGSAKNIQYF
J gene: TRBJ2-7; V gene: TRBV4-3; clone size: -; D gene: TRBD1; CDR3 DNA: TGCGCCAGCAGCAAAGAGATGGGACAGATTTACGAGCAGTACTTC; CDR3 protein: CASSKEMGQIYEQYF
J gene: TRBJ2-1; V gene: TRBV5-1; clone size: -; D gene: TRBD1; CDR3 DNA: TGCGCCAGCAGCTTTGGACAGGAGGACAATGAGCAGTTCTTC; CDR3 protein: CASSFGQEDNEQFF
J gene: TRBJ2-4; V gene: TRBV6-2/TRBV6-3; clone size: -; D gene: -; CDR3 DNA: TGTGCCAGTAAGTTCCCGGGGGCCCAACCCTACAAGCAGTACTTC; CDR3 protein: CASKFPGAQPYKQYF
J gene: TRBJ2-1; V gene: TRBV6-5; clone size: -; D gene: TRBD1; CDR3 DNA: TGTGCCAGCAGTCAAGACAGGGCTGACTACAATGAGCAGTTCTTC; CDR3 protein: CASSQDRADYNEQFF
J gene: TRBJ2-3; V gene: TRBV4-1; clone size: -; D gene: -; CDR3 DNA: TGCGCCAGCAGCCAAGACAGCACAGCCTACCAGGGGGATACGCAGTATTTT; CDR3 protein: CASSQDSTAYQGDTQYF
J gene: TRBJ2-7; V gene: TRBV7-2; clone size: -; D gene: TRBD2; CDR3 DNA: TGTGCCAGCGTACTAGCGGGGGGGCCGTACGAGCAGTACTTC; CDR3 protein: CASVLAGGPYEQYF
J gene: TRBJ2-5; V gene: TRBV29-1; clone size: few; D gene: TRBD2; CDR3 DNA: TGCAGCGTACGCGGCGGGGGAGGAGAGACCCAGTACTTC; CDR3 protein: CSVRGGGGETQYF
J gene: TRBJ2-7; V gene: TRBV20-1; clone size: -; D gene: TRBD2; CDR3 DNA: TGCAGTGCTGGGACTAGCAGCACCTACGAGCAGTACTTC; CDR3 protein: CSAGTSSTYEQYF
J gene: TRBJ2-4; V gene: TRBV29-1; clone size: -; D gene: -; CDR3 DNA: TGCAGCGTTGTTGTGGGAAGCATTCAGTACTTC; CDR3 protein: CSVVVGSIQYF
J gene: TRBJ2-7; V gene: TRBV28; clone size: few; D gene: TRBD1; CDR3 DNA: TGTGCCAGCAGTACATACAGGGGTGGCGAGCAGTACTTC; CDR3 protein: CASSTYRGGEQYF
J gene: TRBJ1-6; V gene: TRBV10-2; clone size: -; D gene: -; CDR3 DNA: TGCGCCAGTTACAGCGACAGCTCCTATAATTCACCCCTCCACTTT; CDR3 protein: CASYSDSSYNSPLHF
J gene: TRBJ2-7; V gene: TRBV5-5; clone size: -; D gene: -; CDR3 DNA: TGTGCCAGCAGCTTGGTTACGGCGGCCTACGAGCAGTACTTC; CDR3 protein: CASSLVTAAYEQYF
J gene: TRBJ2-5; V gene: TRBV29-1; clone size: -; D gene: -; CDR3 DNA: TGCAGCGTCGAGAGCCGCCGGGGGAGCTACAATGAGCAGTACTTC; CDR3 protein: CSVESRRGSYNEQYF
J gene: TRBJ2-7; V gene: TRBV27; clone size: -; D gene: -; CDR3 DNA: TGTGCCAGCCGCCAGAGCTCCTACAATGAGCAGTACTTC; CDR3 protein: CASRQSSYNEQYF
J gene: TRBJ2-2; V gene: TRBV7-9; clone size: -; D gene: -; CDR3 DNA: TGTGCCAGCAGCTTACTATCCGGGGAGCTGTTTTTT; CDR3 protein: CASSLLSGELFF
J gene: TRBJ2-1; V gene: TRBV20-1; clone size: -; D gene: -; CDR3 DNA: TGCAGTGCTAGAGGTAAGGGGTGGCAGTTCTTC; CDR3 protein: CSARGKGWQFF
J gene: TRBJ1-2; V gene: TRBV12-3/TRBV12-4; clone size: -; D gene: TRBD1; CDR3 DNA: TGTGCCAGCAGTCTGACAGGGACTACCTATGGCTACACCTTC; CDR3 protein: CASSLTGTTYGYTF
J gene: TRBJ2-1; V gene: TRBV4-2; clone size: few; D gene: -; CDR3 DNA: TGTGCCAGCAGCCAAGGATCGGGCGAGCTCGATGAGCAGTTCTTC; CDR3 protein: CASSQGSGELDEQFF
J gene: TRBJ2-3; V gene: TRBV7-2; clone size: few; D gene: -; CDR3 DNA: TGTGCCAGCAGCTTAGAGGCACCGGGGACTAGCACAGATACGCAGTATTTT; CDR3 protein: CASSLEAPGTSTDTQYF
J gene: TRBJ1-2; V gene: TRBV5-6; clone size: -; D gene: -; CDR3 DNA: TGTGCCAGCAGCCTCCTTACATACGACTGTGGCTACACCTTC; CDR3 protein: CASSLLTYDCGYTF
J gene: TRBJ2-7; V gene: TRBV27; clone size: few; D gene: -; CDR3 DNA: TGTGCCAGCAGTAGCCCTGTCGGGCAGTACTTC; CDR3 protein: CASSSPVGQYF
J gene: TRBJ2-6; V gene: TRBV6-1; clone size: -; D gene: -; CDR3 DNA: TGTGCCAGCAGTGAACAGGGTTTTTCTGGGGCCAACGTCCTGACTTTC; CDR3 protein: CASSEQGFSGANVLTF
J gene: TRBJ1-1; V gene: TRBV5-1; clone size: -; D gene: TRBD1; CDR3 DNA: TGCGCCAGCAGCGGACGGGACAGAGAAGCTTTCTTT; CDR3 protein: CASSGRDREAFF
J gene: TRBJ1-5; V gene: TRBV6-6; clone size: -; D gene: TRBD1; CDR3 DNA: TGTGCCAGCAGTTGGGCAGGGGGAGGCAATCAGCCCCAGCATTTT; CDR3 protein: CASSWAGGGNQPQHF